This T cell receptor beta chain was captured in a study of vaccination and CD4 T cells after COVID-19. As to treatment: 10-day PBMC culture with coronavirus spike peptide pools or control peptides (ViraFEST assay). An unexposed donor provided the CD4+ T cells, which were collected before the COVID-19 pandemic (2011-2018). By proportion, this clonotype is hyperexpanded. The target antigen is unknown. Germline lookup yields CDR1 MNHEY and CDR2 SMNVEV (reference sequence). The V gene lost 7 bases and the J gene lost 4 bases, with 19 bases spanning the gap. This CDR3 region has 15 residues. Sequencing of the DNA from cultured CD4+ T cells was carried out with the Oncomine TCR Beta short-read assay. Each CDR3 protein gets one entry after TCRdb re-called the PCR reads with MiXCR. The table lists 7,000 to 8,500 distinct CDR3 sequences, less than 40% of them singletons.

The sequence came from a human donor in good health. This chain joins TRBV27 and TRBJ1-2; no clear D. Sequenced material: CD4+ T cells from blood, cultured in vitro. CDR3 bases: TGTGCCAGCACCGCCAGACCGGGAACTTTCTATGGCTACACCTTC. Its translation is CASTARPGTFYGYTF.